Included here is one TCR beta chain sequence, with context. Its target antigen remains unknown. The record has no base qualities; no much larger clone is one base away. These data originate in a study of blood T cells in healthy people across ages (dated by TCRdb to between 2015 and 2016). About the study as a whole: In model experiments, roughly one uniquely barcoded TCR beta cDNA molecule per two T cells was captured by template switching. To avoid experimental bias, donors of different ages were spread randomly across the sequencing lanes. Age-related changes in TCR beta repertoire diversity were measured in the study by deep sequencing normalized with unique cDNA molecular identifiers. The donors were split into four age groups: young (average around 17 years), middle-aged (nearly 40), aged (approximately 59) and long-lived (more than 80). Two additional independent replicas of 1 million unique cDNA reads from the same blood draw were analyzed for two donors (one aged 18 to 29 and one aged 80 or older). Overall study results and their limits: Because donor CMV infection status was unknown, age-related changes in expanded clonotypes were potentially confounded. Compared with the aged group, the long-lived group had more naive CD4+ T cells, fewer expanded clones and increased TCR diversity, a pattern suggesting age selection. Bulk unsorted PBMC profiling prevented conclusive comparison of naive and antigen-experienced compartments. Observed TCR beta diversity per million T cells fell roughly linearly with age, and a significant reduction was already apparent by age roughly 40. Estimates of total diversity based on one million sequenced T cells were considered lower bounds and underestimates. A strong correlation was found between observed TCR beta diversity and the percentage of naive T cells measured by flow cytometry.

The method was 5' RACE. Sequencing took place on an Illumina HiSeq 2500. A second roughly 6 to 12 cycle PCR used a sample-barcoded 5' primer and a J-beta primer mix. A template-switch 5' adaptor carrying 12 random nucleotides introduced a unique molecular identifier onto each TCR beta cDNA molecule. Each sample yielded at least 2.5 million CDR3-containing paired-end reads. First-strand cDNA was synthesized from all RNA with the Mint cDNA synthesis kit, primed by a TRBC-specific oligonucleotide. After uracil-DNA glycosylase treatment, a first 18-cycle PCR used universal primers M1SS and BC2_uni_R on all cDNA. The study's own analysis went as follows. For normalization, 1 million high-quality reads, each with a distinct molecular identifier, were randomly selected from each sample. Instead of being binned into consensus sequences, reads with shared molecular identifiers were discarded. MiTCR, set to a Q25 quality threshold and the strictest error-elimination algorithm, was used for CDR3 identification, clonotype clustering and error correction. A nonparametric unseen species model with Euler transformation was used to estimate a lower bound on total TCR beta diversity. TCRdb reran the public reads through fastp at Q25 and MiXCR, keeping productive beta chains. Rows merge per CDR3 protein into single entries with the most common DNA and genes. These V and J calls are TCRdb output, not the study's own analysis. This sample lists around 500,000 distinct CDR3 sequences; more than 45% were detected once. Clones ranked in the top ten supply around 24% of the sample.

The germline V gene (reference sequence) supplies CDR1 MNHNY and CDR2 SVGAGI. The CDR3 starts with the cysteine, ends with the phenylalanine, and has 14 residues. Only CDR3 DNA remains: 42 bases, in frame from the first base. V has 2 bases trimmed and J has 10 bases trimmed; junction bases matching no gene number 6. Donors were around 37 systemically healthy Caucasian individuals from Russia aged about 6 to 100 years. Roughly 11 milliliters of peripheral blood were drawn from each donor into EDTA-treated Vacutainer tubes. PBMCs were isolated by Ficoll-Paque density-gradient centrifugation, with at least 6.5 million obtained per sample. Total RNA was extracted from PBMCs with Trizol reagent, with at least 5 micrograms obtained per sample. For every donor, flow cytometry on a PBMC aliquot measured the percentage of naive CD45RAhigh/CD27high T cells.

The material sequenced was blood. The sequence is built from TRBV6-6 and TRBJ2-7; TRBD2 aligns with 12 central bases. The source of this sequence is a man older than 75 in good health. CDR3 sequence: CASSYEGLAGIQYF. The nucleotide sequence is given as TGTGCCAGCAGTTACGAAGGACTAGCGGGGATCCAGTACTTC.